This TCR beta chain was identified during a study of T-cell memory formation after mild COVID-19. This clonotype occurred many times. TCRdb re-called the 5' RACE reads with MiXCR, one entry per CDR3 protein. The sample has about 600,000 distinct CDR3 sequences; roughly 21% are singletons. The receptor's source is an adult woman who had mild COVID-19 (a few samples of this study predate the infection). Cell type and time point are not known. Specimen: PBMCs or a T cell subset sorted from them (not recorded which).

CDR3: CSARLGRKNTEAFF. In DNA, the CDR3 is TGCAGTGCTAGACTGGGACGGAAGAACACTGAAGCTTTCTTT. This sequence joins TRBV20-1 and TRBJ1-1; possible D gene TRBD1, 5 bases. The germline gives CDR1 DFQATT, CDR2 SNEGSKA (reference sequence). This CDR3 contains 14 residues. Trimming took off 2 bases at V and 1 base at J, with 11 bases between the two ends.